Here is one T cell receptor beta chain with its context. The sample belongs to a study of shared clonotypes between healthy human individuals. Naive CD45RA+ and memory CD45RA-negative subsets were split from CD4+ cells. V shed 5 bases and J 5 bases; nucleotides not matched to a gene: 1. The CDR3 is 12 amino acids. CDR1 is SEHNR and CDR2 is FQNEAQ in the germline V gene (reference sequence). Assay execution took place at the deep level. Profiling relied on immunoSEQ multiplex PCR, and the TCRdb table lists in-frame clones only, not all of them. The data contain fewer than 1.8 million clones, approximately 98.5% of them seen just once; the ten biggest clones take up around 0.38%.

The chain has TRBV7-9 and TRBJ1-2, with 8 nucleotides matching TRBD1. The TCR was taken from a man aged 25-45 years in good health. Sample: naive CD4+ T cells sorted from blood. Subset indicated: CD45RA+ positively selected. The CDR3 coding sequence is TGTGCCAGCAGCAGGACAGGGTATGGCTACACCTTC. Protein product: CASSRTGYGYTF.